This passage covers 9 T cell receptor beta chains from one sample sequenced in a study of T cell changes during pregnancy in multiple sclerosis. Sequenced by immunoSEQ multiplex PCR; TCRdb stores in-frame clones only, minus some. This table has about 29,000 clones, about 91% appearing once. The sequences come from CD8+ T cells from peripheral blood mononuclear cells, collected after pregnancy. The receptors stem from a female donor with multiple sclerosis, enrolled in a pregnancy study.

As for this clone: Different DNA sequences within this sample yield the same CDR3. The chain has TRBV7-9 and TRBJ2-7; D is possibly TRBD1 (5 bases). CDR3 length: 12 amino acids. V was shortened by 2 bases and J by 3 bases, with 5 bases between the two germline ends. Germline assignment: CDR1 SEHNR and CDR2 FQNEAQ (reference sequence). The CDR3 region has the DNA TGTGCCAGCAGCTTACAGGGCTACGAGCAGTACTTC. Translating gives CASSLQGYEQYF.

This chain uses TRBV6-4 with TRBJ1-5, with no clear D. From germline, CDR1 is MRHNA and CDR2 SNTAGT. The CDR3 is made up of 14 amino acids. V lost 0 bases and J 9 bases, leaving 12 bases between the germline ends. The CDR3 DNA reads as TGTGCCAGCAGTGACTCCGCGGATCGAGGGCCCCAGCATTTT. This translates into CASSDSADRGPQHF.

The chain links TRBV19 to TRBJ1-1; maybe TRBD1 (5 bases). Trimming removed 4 bases from V and 4 bases from J, with 19 bases in between. The CDR3 runs to 16 residues. Germline V CDR1 and CDR2: LNHDA, SQIVND (reference sequence). The CDR3 coding sequence is TGTGCCAGTAGTAAAACGACAGACCGACTGGCCACTGAAGCTTTCTTT. It yields the protein CASSKTTDRLATEAFF. The full variable domain, with the rest looked up from reference TRBV19 and TRBJ1-1, is DGGITQSPKYLFRKEGQNVTLSCEQNLNHDAMYWYRQDPGQGLRLIYYSQIVNDFQKGDIAEGYSVSREKKESFPLTVTSAQKNPTAFYLCASSKTTDRLATEAFFGQGTRLTVV.

This chain links TRBV7-9 with TRBJ2-5, with 7 bases that match TRBD2. V lost 4 bases and J lost 4; bases outside the gene matches: 9. Germline CDR1 reads SEHNR; CDR2 reads FQNEAQ (reference sequence). This CDR3 comprises 15 residues. The chain's CDR3 is CASSSSGPGPETQYF. The CDR3 DNA reads TGTGCCAGCAGCTCTAGCGGTCCGGGGCCAGAGACCCAGTACTTC.

The V gene is TRBV11-2, the J gene TRBJ1-1; D might be TRBD1 (6 bases). Germline values: CDR1 SGHAT, CDR2 FQNNGV. V was shortened by 7 bases and J by 4 bases, with 25 bases between the two germline ends. This CDR3 contains 17 residues. CDR3 loop: CASTAGTSRIGGTEAFF. For the CDR3, the DNA is TGTGCCAGCACCGCCGGGACATCTAGGATTGGGGGCACTGAAGCTTTCTTT.

CDR3 region: CASSIGQGYTEAFF. CDR3 coding DNA: TGTGCCAGTAGTATAGGACAGGGCTACACTGAAGCTTTCTTT. This chain joins TRBV19 and TRBJ1-1, with 7 positions matching TRBD1. The junction had 2 bases not matched to a gene; V was cut back by 1 base and J by 3 bases. Per germline, CDR1 LNHDA and CDR2 SQIVND (reference sequence). The CDR3 totals 14 residues.

The gene calls are TRBV29-1 and TRBJ2-1; 9 nucleotides line up with TRBD1. The CDR3 runs to 16 residues. Germline V gene lookup returns CDR1 SQVTM and CDR2 ANQGSEA. V gave up 0 bases and J gave up 7 bases; unmatched junction bases: 10. The CDR3 coding sequence is TGCAGCGTTGAAGATCCGAGCGGGACAGGGTGGAATGAGCAGTTCTTC. Translated: CSVEDPSGTGWNEQFF.

V and J are TRBV27 and TRBJ1-1, with D perhaps TRBD1 (5 bases). This CDR3 contains 16 residues. In germline, CDR1 is MNHEY, CDR2 SMNVEV (reference sequence). Trimming removed 4 bases at V and 2 bases at J, with 17 bases between. This CDR3 is CASSSRPAGPNTEAFF. The CDR3 DNA reads TGTGCCAGCAGTTCCCGCCCAGCAGGGCCAAACACTGAAGCTTTCTTT.

The chain combines TRBV6-6 with TRBJ1-5; 9 bases fit TRBD1. J lost 6 bases, V lost 6 bases, and 6 bases had no gene match. Germline V gene sequence: CDR1 MNHNY, CDR2 SVGAGI (reference sequence). This CDR3 has 14 amino acids. Written as DNA, the CDR3 is TGTGCCAGCAGGTCCACAGGGGGCTCTCAGCCCCAGCATTTT. Encoded protein: CASRSTGGSQPQHF.